A selection of T cell receptor beta chains follows, all from one sample in a study of blood T cell repertoires in COVID-19. The protocol was immunoSEQ multiplex PCR, while the TCRdb copy is restricted to in-frame clones and leaves out a portion. The data show some 70,000 clones, just over 85% seen once. What was sequenced was peripheral blood. The receptors shown here come from a woman aged 60-75 years with acute or convalescent COVID-19. The CDR3 runs from the conserved cysteine through the conserved F or W. Each record gives: V gene, CDR3 protein.

>TRBV5-1
CASSLETYRYNEQFF
>TRBV28
CASTSPTPSGGGEQYF
>TRBV10-3
CASRDFGSSYNEQFF
>TRBV25-1
CASCPSGRQYNEQFF
>TRBV2
CASTPAGGGRVSYEQYF
>TRBV24-1
CATSDPGTTGSHEQFF
>TRBV28
CASSLTGFVSLADTQYF
>TRBV7-2
CASSLGTGVGYTF
>TRBV28
CASSLPTGAGNTIYF
>TRBV6-6
CASSQIKNTEAFF
>TRBV3-1/TRBV3-2
CASSHFTGETTEAFF
>TRBV6-5
CASAYLAGEQYF
>TRBV20-1
CSALGGEQYF
>TRBV4-2
CASSDGTRGYGYTF
>TRBV18
CASSPLADEQYF
>TRBV6-6
CASRGGTGELFF
>TRBV11-2
CASSTRQGITEAFF
>TRBV18
CASSQSQGAYDTQYF
>TRBV3-1/TRBV3-2
CASSQVLAGGFTDTQYF
>TRBV5-5
CASSLSQGMGYSYEQYF
>TRBV6-6
CASRTSGGTDTQYF
>TRBV6-2/TRBV6-3
CASSRTRLYTEAFF
>TRBV3-1/TRBV3-2
CASSPRGAGYTF
>TRBV7-9
CASSLVSQAAGGYTF
>TRBV15
CATSRDVQGAYEKLFF
>TRBV19
CASRRGSGNIQYF
>TRBV7-2
CASSLVSPGLAGPGELFF
>TRBV2
CASSELKRVQPQHF
>TRBV3-1/TRBV3-2
CASSQTGTGPGAEAFF
>TRBV18
CASSPNGGTTTGELFF
>TRBV4-1
CASSPLLRDRGTEAFF
>TRBV25-1
CASSVTRDRPNSNTEAFF
>TRBV5-6
CASSFPGQEYEQYF
>TRBV21-1
CASSIPCVGGSRETQYF
>TRBV12-3/TRBV12-4
CASTYAFNQPQHF
>TRBV5-1
CASSLLSGDGYTF